Below are 17 T cell receptor beta chains sequenced from a single sample in a study of shared clonotypes between healthy human individuals. Libraries were prepared by immunoSEQ multiplex PCR; TCRdb keeps only in-frame clonotypes and omits some of them. Of 550,000 to 750,000 clones listed, about 91% are singletons. CD45RO-negative, CCR7-selected cells formed the naive CD8 fraction, which excluded terminally differentiated effector memory CD45RA+ cells. Specimen: naive CD8+ T cells sorted from blood. The receptors stem from a young man in good health.

The V and J genes are TRBV29-1 and TRBJ2-3, with 11 bases matching TRBD2. Per the germline V gene, CDR1 is SQVTM and CDR2 is ANQGSEA. CDR3 length: 14 amino acids. Losses at the gene ends were 2 bases for V and 5 bases for J; bases not matched to a gene: 3. As DNA, the CDR3 is TGCAGCGTTGAACTAGCGGGAGGAGGAGATACGCAGTATTTT. It codes for CSVELAGGGDTQYF.

The rearrangement joins TRBV11-1 to TRBJ1-1; 9 bases fit TRBD1. From germline, CDR1 is SGHAT and CDR2 FQDESV (reference sequence). The V segment lost 7 bases and the J segment 6 bases; nucleotides outside the gene matches: 18. The CDR3 runs to 17 residues. The CDR3 is CASTKISGTGGRAEAFF. The CDR3, as DNA: TGTGCCAGCACCAAAATATCGGGTACAGGGGGCAGGGCTGAAGCTTTCTTT.

V is TRBV30 and J is TRBJ2-1, with D tentatively TRBD2 (6 bases). This CDR3 has 14 amino acids. V gave up 2 bases and J gave up 6 bases, with 14 bases separating them. Germline CDR1 reads GTSNPN; CDR2 reads SVGIG (reference sequence). The CDR3 nucleotides are TGTGCCTGGAGTATCGCGGGAATCTCCAATGAGCAGTTCTTC. This sequence encodes CAWSIAGISNEQFF. Combining the CDR3 with reference TRBV30 and TRBJ2-1 gives the whole variable domain SQTIHQWPATLVQPVGSPLSLECTVEGTSNPNLYWYRQAAGRGLQLLFYSVGIGQISSEVPQNLSASRPQDRQFILSSKKLLLSDSGFYLCAWSIAGISNEQFFGPGTRLTVL.

This chain links TRBV7-9 with TRBJ1-3; perhaps TRBD1 as D (5 bases). Germline V lookup: CDR1 SEHNR, CDR2 FQNEAQ (reference sequence). Trimming left V 3 bases short and J 4 bases short, with 10 bases between. The length of the CDR3 is 14 residues. In DNA, the CDR3 is TGTGCCAGCAGCTTCTGGGACCAAGGAAACACCATATATTTT. Encoded protein: CASSFWDQGNTIYF.

The chain couples TRBV7-9 to TRBJ2-6; D might be TRBD1 (6 bases). V was cut by 5 bases and J by 0 bases, with 8 bases left in between. The CDR3 is made up of 15 amino acids. Germline CDR1 and CDR2: SEHNR and FQNEAQ (reference sequence). This CDR3 is CASSRTASGANVLTF. DNA of the CDR3: TGTGCCAGCAGCCGGACAGCCTCTGGGGCCAACGTCCTGACTTTC.

This rearrangement joins TRBV6-5 to TRBJ2-2; D not resolved. The CDR3 runs to 12 residues. Per germline, CDR1 MNHEY and CDR2 SVGAGI. Trimming took 6 bases from V and 5 from J, leaving 7 bases between them. CDR3 in amino acids: CASRILTGELFF. CDR3 nucleotides: TGTGCCAGCAGGATCCTGACCGGGGAGCTGTTTTTT.

This chain uses TRBV7-9 with TRBJ2-2, with TRBD2 identical over 11 bases. Per the germline V gene, CDR1 is SEHNR and CDR2 is FQNEAQ (reference sequence). The CDR3 sequence is 16 residues long. Trimming took 3 bases from V and 6 from J; bases not matched to a gene: 6. The CDR3 loop reads CASSFLLAGVAGELFF. The CDR3 region has the DNA TGTGCCAGCAGCTTTTTACTAGCGGGAGTCGCCGGGGAGCTGTTTTTT. The complete variable domain, with remaining parts taken from reference TRBV7-9 and TRBJ2-2, reads DTGVSQNPRHKITKRGQNVTFRCDPISEHNRLYWYRQTLGQGPEFLTYFQNEAQLEKSRLLSDRFSAERPKGSFSTLEIQRTEQGDSAMYLCASSFLLAGVAGELFFGEGSRLTVL.

The rearrangement joins TRBV29-1 to TRBJ2-1; D is uncertain. V was shortened by 3 bases and J by 5 bases, with 8 bases between the two germline ends. Germline values: CDR1 SQVTM, CDR2 ANQGSEA. This CDR3 comprises 12 residues. The CDR3 here is CSVEFPDNEQFF. As DNA, the CDR3 is TGCAGCGTTGAGTTCCCTGACAATGAGCAGTTCTTC.

CDR3 amino acids: CASSLQGLGHGYTF. In nucleotides, the CDR3 is TGTGCCAGCAGCTTACAAGGGTTAGGGCATGGCTACACCTTC. The V gene is TRBV7-6, the J gene TRBJ1-2; D not certain. The germline gives CDR1 SGHVS, CDR2 FNYEAQ. The length of the CDR3 is 14 residues. V was cut by 2 bases and J by 6 bases, with 13 bases left in between. Based on the CDR3 plus reference TRBV7-6 and TRBJ1-2, the full variable domain is GAGVSQSPRYKVTKRGQDVALRCDPISGHVSLYWYRQALGQGPEFLTYFNYEAQQDKSGLPNDRFSAERPEGSISTLTIQRTEQRDSAMYRCASSLQGLGHGYTFGSGTRLTVV.

The genes are TRBV2 and TRBJ1-5; TRBD1 matches at 7 bases. Germline values: CDR1 SNHLY, CDR2 FYNNEI. V was clipped by 6 bases and J by 7 bases; unmatched bases: 15. The CDR3 loop spans 16 amino acids. In DNA, the CDR3 is TGTGCCAGCAGCTTGACAGGGAGTAATGAAAGGCAGCCCCAGCATTTT. Encoded protein: CASSLTGSNERQPQHF.

The chain is built from TRBV5-1 and TRBJ2-1; 9 nucleotides match TRBD1. This CDR3 spans 18 amino acids. Germline-derived CDR1 and CDR2 are SGHRS and YFSETQ. The trim removed 1 base at V and 4 bases at J, leaving 12 bases unmatched. The CDR3 DNA follows: TGCGCCAGCAGCTTGACCGTGGGTATTGGACAGGGGTACAATGAGCAGTTCTTC. It is translated as CASSLTVGIGQGYNEQFF.

This rearrangement joins TRBV19 to TRBJ2-1; possibly TRBD2 for D (5 bases). V dropped 4 bases and J dropped 9 bases, with 22 bases sitting between them. Germline loops: CDR1 LNHDA, CDR2 SQIVND (reference sequence). CDR3 length: 16 residues. The CDR3 reads CASSKVVDREWGEQFF. The CDR3 DNA is TGTGCCAGTAGTAAGGTTGTGGATCGGGAATGGGGTGAGCAGTTCTTC.

J is TRBJ2-1 and V is TRBV10-3, with D perhaps matching TRBD1 or TRBD2 (5 bases each). The CDR3 contains 15 residues. Germline values: CDR1 ENHRY, CDR2 SYGVKD. With 0 bases removed from V and 3 bases from J, the gap between germline ends came to 9 bases. Written as DNA, the CDR3 is TGTGCCATCAGTGAGTCGGGGGAGCGCTACAATGAGCAGTTCTTC. Protein sequence: CAISESGERYNEQFF.

The V gene is TRBV15, the J gene TRBJ1-5; D not certain. Trimming shortened V by 3 bases and J by 0 bases, and 6 bases separated the two germline ends. The length of the CDR3 is 14 residues. CDR1 LNHNV and CDR2 YYDKDF come from the germline V gene (reference sequence). CDR3 sequence reads: CATSRPNSNQPQHF. The CDR3 DNA is TGTGCCACCAGCAGGCCGAATAGCAATCAGCCCCAGCATTTT.

The V call is TRBV19, the J call TRBJ1-2; TRBD1 is a possible D gene (5 bases). CDR1 is LNHDA, CDR2 SQIVND, per germline (reference sequence). The length of the CDR3 is 18 residues. V lost 5 bases to trimming and J lost 3 bases, with 25 bases between them. CDR3 DNA sequence: TGTGCCAGTAGTTCCCGACAGACTGTTCCACAGAGGGACTATGGCTACACCTTC. Translating gives CASSSRQTVPQRDYGYTF.

V usage is TRBV11-2 and J usage is TRBJ1-3; TRBD1 matches 8 bases. This CDR3 region has 15 residues. V trimming: 0 bases; J trimming: 4 bases; junction bases outside the gene matches: 2. The V gene's germline CDR1 is SGHAT and CDR2 FQNNGV. The CDR3 DNA reads as TGTGCCAGCAGCTTAGAGGGACAGGCAGGAAACACCATATATTTT. Its protein is CASSLEGQAGNTIYF.

This chain connects TRBV12-5 to TRBJ2-1; D possibly uses TRBD1 or TRBD2 (6 bases each). Trimming pared 7 bases from V and 6 bases from J, leaving 16 bases between. This CDR3 is built from 14 residues. CDR1 is LGHNT, CDR2 FRNRAP, per germline. In nucleotides, the CDR3 is TGTGCTAGTGCCCGGGGGCTAGTGTCCAATGAGCAGTTCTTC. This translates into CASARGLVSNEQFF. Drawing the rest from reference TRBV12-5 and TRBJ2-1, the complete variable domain is DARVTQTPRHKVTEMGQEVTMRCQPILGHNTVFWYRQTMMQGLELLAYFRNRAPLDDSGMPKDRFSAEMPDATLATLKIQPSEPRDSAVYFCASARGLVSNEQFFGPGTRLTVL.